This note documents a single T cell receptor (beta chain) sequence. Only in-frame clones appear in the TCRdb table, and some are missing; sequencing was by immunoSEQ multiplex PCR. In the table there are more than 15,000 clones, less than 75% of which are singletons. This sample was included in a study of OX40 agonist ivuxolimab in advanced cancers. V shed 4 bases and J shed 8 bases, with 11 bases lying between them. Germline CDR1 is LNHDA and CDR2 is SQIVND (reference sequence). The CDR3 has 12 residues. The chain employs TRBV19 and TRBJ1-2; D not certain. This clonotype was sampled from an adult with an advanced solid tumor such as melanoma, head and neck, liver or kidney cancer. The sample was CD4+ or CD8+ T cells sorted from blood, taken in a trial of the OX40 agonist ivuxolimab. The CDR3 nucleotides are TGTGCCAGTAGTAGCGAGGGCGGGGGCTACACCTTC. Translation gives CASSSEGGGYTF.